The 11 T cell receptor beta chains below come from one sample, sequenced in a study of CD8+CD57+ T cells in acquired aplastic anemia. Genomic DNA constituted the template upon which TCR beta VDJ and CDR3 profiling was performed. From the reads, TCRdb called clonotypes with MiXCR, one entry per CDR3 protein. The sample carries 190,000 or so distinct CDR3 sequences, over 60% recorded once. Sequences were obtained from sorted CD4+, CD8+, or CD8+CD57+ T cells (not recorded which) from PBMCs. The receptors were gathered from a human donor in good health.

As concerns this clonotype: A much larger clone lies one base from this, so it may be a read error. The chain links TRBV5-5 to TRBJ2-1; TRBD2 is a possible D gene (6 bases). V lost 0 bases and J lost 8, with 15 bases in between. CDR1 SGHKS and CDR2 YYEKEE come from the germline V gene (reference sequence). CDR3 length: 15 residues. The CDR3 nucleotides are TGTGCCAGCAGCTTGGGAGTAGCGGAGCTCCATGAGCAGTTCTTC. Encoded protein: CASSLGVAELHEQFF.

This clonotype was recorded many times. V usage is TRBV5-1 and J usage is TRBJ2-3, with no clear D. There are 11 residues in the CDR3. Per the germline V gene, CDR1 is SGHRS and CDR2 is YFSETQ. With 5 bases removed from V and 1 base from J, the gap between germline ends came to 2 bases. Here the CDR3 DNA reads TGCGCCAGCAGGGGCACAGATACGCAGTATTTT. Residues: CASRGTDTQYF.

In this sample, this clonotype turned up many times. At one end the junction does not follow the germline gene, possibly because of a read error. This chain connects TRBV7-7 to TRBJ2-5; TRBD1 is a possible D gene (7 bases). The CDR3 has 14 residues. The germline gives CDR1 SSHAT, CDR2 FNYEAQ (reference sequence). The CDR3 coding sequence is TGTGCTAGCAGCGGGCAGGGGGACCAAGAGACCCAGTACTTC. The encoded protein is CASSGQGDQETQYF. Filled out from reference TRBV7-7 and TRBJ2-5, the complete variable domain reads GAGVSQSPRYKVTKRGQDVTLRCDPISSHATLYWYQQALGQGPEFLTYFNYEAQPDKSGLPSDRFSAERPEGSISTLTIQRTEQRDSAMYRCASSGQGDQETQYFGPGTRLLVL.

This clonotype was detected ten times or more. The rearrangement joins TRBV5-6 to TRBJ2-7; perhaps TRBD2 as D (5 bases). V shed 1 base and J shed 2 bases, with 13 bases lying between them. The germline V gene encodes CDR1 SGHDT and CDR2 YYEEEE. The CDR3 runs to 15 residues. The CDR3 region has the DNA TGTGCCAGCAGCTTGTCGCCAGGACTCGCCTACGAGCAGTACTTC. This encodes CASSLSPGLAYEQYF.

This chain uses TRBV24-1 with TRBJ1-1, with 8 bases matching TRBD1. CDR1 is KGHDR, CDR2 SFDVKD, per germline. V lost 7 bases to trimming and J lost 11 bases; unmatched junction nucleotides: 8. The CDR3 consists of 12 residues. CDR3 nucleotide sequence: TGTGCCACCAGGACGACAGGGGAGTATGCTTTCTTT. Protein product: CATRTTGEYAFF.

The J gene is TRBJ1-5, the V gene TRBV9; D not resolved. V was trimmed by 0 bases and J by 2 bases, leaving 6 bases between them. CDR1 and CDR2 from the germline V gene are SGDLS and YYNGEE. This CDR3 has 14 amino acids. Written as DNA, the CDR3 is TGTGCCAGCAGCGTAGGATCGGGCAATCAGCCCCAGCATTTT. Translation: CASSVGSGNQPQHF.

The chain is built from TRBV6-1 and TRBJ2-7; 7 bases map to TRBD2. CDR1 is MNHNS and CDR2 is SASEGT in the germline V gene. The CDR3 runs 11 residues. V trimming: 4 bases; J trimming: 7 bases; junction bases outside the gene matches: 1. The CDR3 DNA sequence: TGTGCCAGCAGTGGGGGAGGGGAGCAGTACTTC. Translating gives CASSGGGEQYF.

In DNA form, the CDR3 reads TGTGCCAGCAGTACCCGACTAGCCCTGGACAGGGCTAATTCACCCCTCCACTTT. Protein sequence: CASSTRLALDRANSPLHF. The V gene is TRBV2, the J gene TRBJ1-6, with 8 bases lining up with TRBD1. The V segment lost 5 bases and the J segment 6 bases; nucleotides outside the gene matches: 15. CDR3 length: 18 residues. Germline CDR1 reads SNHLY; CDR2 reads FYNNEI.

V is TRBV7-9 and J is TRBJ2-4, with D possibly being TRBD1 or TRBD2 (7 bases each). CDR3 length: 13 amino acids. Germline V gene data show CDR1 as SEHNR and CDR2 as FQNEAQ (reference sequence). V was clipped by 4 bases and J by 15 bases, with 19 bases between them. DNA of the CDR3: TGTGCCAGCAGCTCTCCCACCAGGGGGGGCATGTACTTC. It yields the protein CASSSPTRGGMYF.

There are many counts of this clonotype. The CDR3 DNA follows: TGTGCCAGTACTACCGCCGACGAGCAGTACTTC. This codes for CASTTADEQYF. The chain combines TRBV19 with TRBJ2-7; D unclear. Germline V gives CDR1 LNHDA, CDR2 SQIVND (reference sequence). V lost 7 bases and J 5 bases, leaving 9 bases between the germline ends. This CDR3 region has 11 residues.

This clonotype came up once. J is TRBJ2-7 and V is TRBV4-1, with D possibly matching TRBD1 (6 bases). Germline CDR1 is MGHRA and CDR2 is YSYEKL. V lost 3 bases to trimming and J lost 2 bases, with 14 bases between them. This CDR3 has 15 amino acids. CDR3 in amino acids: CASSHRTASTYEQYF. In nucleotides, the CDR3 is TGCGCCAGCAGCCACCGGACAGCCAGTACCTACGAGCAGTACTTC.